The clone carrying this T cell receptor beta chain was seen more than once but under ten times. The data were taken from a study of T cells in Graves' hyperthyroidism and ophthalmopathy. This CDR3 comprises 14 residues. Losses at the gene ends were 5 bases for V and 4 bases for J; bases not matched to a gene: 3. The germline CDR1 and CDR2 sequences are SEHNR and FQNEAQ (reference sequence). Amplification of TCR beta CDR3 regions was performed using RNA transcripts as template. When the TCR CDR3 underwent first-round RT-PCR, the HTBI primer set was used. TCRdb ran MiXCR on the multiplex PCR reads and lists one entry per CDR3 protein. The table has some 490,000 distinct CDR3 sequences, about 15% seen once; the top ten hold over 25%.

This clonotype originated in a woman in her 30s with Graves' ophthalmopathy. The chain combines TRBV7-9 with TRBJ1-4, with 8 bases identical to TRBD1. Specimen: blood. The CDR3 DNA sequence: TGTGCCAGCAGCGGACAGGGCCGTAATGAAAAACTGTTTTTT. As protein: CASSGQGRNEKLFF.